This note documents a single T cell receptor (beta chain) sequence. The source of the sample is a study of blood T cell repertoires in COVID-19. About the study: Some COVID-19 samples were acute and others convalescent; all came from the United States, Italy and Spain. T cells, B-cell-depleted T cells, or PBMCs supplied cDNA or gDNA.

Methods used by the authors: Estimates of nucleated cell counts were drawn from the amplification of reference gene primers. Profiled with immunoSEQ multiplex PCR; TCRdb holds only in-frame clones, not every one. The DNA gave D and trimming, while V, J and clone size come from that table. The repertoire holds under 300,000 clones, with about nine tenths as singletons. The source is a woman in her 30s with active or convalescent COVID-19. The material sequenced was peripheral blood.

CDR3: CASSSGLGQGAYEQYF. DNA for the CDR3: TGCGCCAGCAGCTCGGGTTTGGGACAGGGGGCCTACGAGCAGTACTTC. This chain uses TRBV5-1 with TRBJ2-7; 11 bases fit TRBD1. The V gene end was trimmed by 3 bases and the J gene end by 2 bases; junction bases not matched to a gene: 7. The CDR3 runs 16 residues. Germline lookup yields CDR1 SGHRS and CDR2 YFSETQ.